The 21 T cell receptor beta chains presented below share a single source sample, sequenced in a study of T cells of healthy individuals. TCRdb analysed the 5' RACE reads with MiXCR anew, one entry per CDR3 protein. The sample has roughly 76,000 distinct CDR3 sequences, approximately 4.7% seen once. These receptors all come from a female donor in good health.

This clonotype was detected ten times or more. CDR3 loop: CSAREGRTPQSGANVLTF. The CDR3 DNA follows: TGCAGTGCTAGAGAGGGCAGGACCCCTCAATCTGGGGCCAACGTCCTGACTTTC. V is TRBV20-1 and J is TRBJ2-6; D not certain. The CDR3 is 18 residues long. The germline CDR1 and CDR2 sequences are DFQATT and SNEGSKA (reference sequence). V was pared by 0 bases and J by 1 base, with 16 bases between.

This chain uses TRBV7-9 with TRBJ1-1; D is ambiguous. Trimming took off 4 bases at V and 8 bases at J, with 11 bases between the two ends. The CDR3 extends over 12 amino acids. From germline, CDR1 is SEHNR and CDR2 FQNEAQ (reference sequence). DNA of the CDR3: TGTGCCAGCAGCTCCAAAGGGCAGGAAGCTTTCTTT. This codes for CASSSKGQEAFF.

This clonotype was seen repeatedly, ten times or more. The rearrangement links TRBV11-2 to TRBJ2-1; no clear D. Trimming removed 5 bases at V and 4 bases at J, with 12 bases between. This CDR3 region has 14 residues. Germline assignment: CDR1 SGHAT and CDR2 FQNNGV. The CDR3 sequence is CASSPVTVYNEQFF. DNA for the CDR3: TGTGCCAGCAGCCCGGTTACAGTTTACAATGAGCAGTTCTTC.

At least ten counts were recorded for this clonotype. V and J are TRBV4-1 and TRBJ2-1; 9 nucleotides align to TRBD2. This CDR3 has 16 amino acids. Looked up from germline, CDR1 is MGHRA and CDR2 is YSYEKL. V shed 3 bases, J shed 13 bases, and the junction held 16 bases outside the gene matches. As DNA, the CDR3 is TGCGCCAGCAGCCAGGCTAGCGGGATGCCAATGGGGCACCAGTTCTTC. This encodes CASSQASGMPMGHQFF.

The J gene is TRBJ1-1, the V gene TRBV3-1; no clear D gene. CDR3 length: 13 residues. The V and J ends lost 6 bases and 3 bases respectively, with 11 bases between them. Germline CDR1 and CDR2: LGHDT and YNNKEL (reference sequence). As DNA, the CDR3 is TGTGCCAGCAGTCCCGTTCCGGACACTGAAGCTTTCTTT. Translation gives CASSPVPDTEAFF.

This clonotype was counted at least ten times. J is TRBJ2-1 and V is TRBV20-1; no reliable D call. This CDR3 is built from 11 residues. Trimming removed 3 bases at V and 9 bases at J, with 9 bases between. The V gene's germline CDR1 is DFQATT and CDR2 SNEGSKA (reference sequence). As DNA, the CDR3 is TGCAGTGCTAGGTTAAGTAGTGAGCAGTTCTTC. Translation gives CSARLSSEQFF.

V is TRBV28 and J is TRBJ2-7; D possibly corresponds to TRBD2 (6 bases). The CDR3 is made up of 12 amino acids. V was shortened by 1 base and J by 7 bases, with 8 bases between the two germline ends. Germline lookup yields CDR1 MDHEN and CDR2 SYDVKM. The CDR3 DNA is TGTGCCAGCAGTTTATTAGGGAGGGAGCAGTACTTC. This sequence encodes CASSLLGREQYF.

This clonotype was recorded at least ten times. The chain carries TRBV10-3 and TRBJ1-1; 8 positions match TRBD1. CDR3 length equals 13 residues. Per germline, CDR1 ENHRY and CDR2 SYGVKD. J lost 5 bases, V lost 4 bases, and 3 bases had no gene match. CDR3 sequence: CAISGTGNTEAFF. In DNA form, the CDR3 reads TGTGCCATCAGTGGGACAGGGAATACTGAAGCTTTCTTT.

The chain has TRBV28 and TRBJ1-5, with D unresolved. Germline-derived CDR1 and CDR2 are MDHEN and SYDVKM. The CDR3 contains 13 residues. Trimming removed 8 bases at V and 5 bases at J, with 13 bases between. This chain's CDR3 is CASQDLLYQPQHF. DNA of the CDR3: TGTGCCAGCCAGGACCTACTATATCAGCCCCAGCATTTT.

This clonotype was seen at least ten times. This chain links TRBV5-1 with TRBJ2-3; perhaps TRBD1 as D (6 bases). CDR1 is SGHRS, CDR2 YFSETQ, per germline. The CDR3 has 17 amino acids. The V end lost 3 bases, the J end lost 2 bases, and 19 bases lay between the germline ends. The CDR3 sequence: CASSSNPTGSTTDTQYF. The CDR3 DNA reads TGCGCCAGCAGCTCGAACCCCACAGGGAGTACCACAGATACGCAGTATTTT.

This chain joins TRBV4-3 and TRBJ2-5; D assignment may be TRBD1 or TRBD2 (5 bases each). Germline lookup yields CDR1 LGHNA and CDR2 YSLEER. This CDR3 is built from 18 residues. Trimming cost V 2 bases and J 5 bases, with 24 bases left between them. The CDR3 here is CASSQHYSASGEGETQYF. The CDR3 region has the DNA TGCGCCAGCAGCCAACATTACTCCGCTTCAGGAGAGGGGGAGACCCAGTACTTC.

At least ten counts were recorded for this clonotype. This chain joins TRBV29-1 and TRBJ2-2; 8 bases agree with TRBD1. The junction had 10 bases not matched to a gene; V was cut back by 2 bases and J by 5 bases. This CDR3 has 16 amino acids. CDR1 is SQVTM, CDR2 ANQGSEA, per germline. CDR3: CSVEKITGGGTGELFF. CDR3 in DNA: TGCAGCGTTGAAAAGATAACAGGGGGAGGAACCGGGGAGCTGTTTTTT.

This clonotype was seen a few times. This chain joins TRBV27 and TRBJ1-4; D possibly corresponds to TRBD1 (5 bases). This CDR3 spans 14 amino acids. CDR1 is MNHEY, CDR2 SMNVEV, per germline (reference sequence). The V end was cut by 2 bases, the J end by 5 bases, with 9 bases between. CDR3 region: CASSLQGPNEKLFF. The CDR3 DNA follows: TGTGCCAGCAGTTTACAGGGTCCCAATGAAAAACTGTTTTTT.

The table lists this clonotype with many counts. The rearrangement links TRBV7-9 to TRBJ2-7, with D hard to call. The germline CDR1 and CDR2 sequences are SEHNR and FQNEAQ (reference sequence). The CDR3 has 12 amino acids. V gave up 5 bases and J gave up 4 bases, with 9 bases separating them. In DNA form, the CDR3 reads TGTGCCAGCAGCGGCCCGGAGTACGAGCAGTACTTC. Its translation is CASSGPEYEQYF.

This clonotype was detected many times. The chain carries TRBV9 and TRBJ2-2; no clear D. The CDR3 contains 12 residues. Germline lookup yields CDR1 SGDLS and CDR2 YYNGEE. V gave up 0 bases and J gave up 7 bases, with 4 bases separating them. The CDR3 DNA sequence: TGTGCCAGCAGCGTAGATAGCGGGGAGCTGTTTTTT. This translates into CASSVDSGELFF.

This clonotype was detected ten times or more. In nucleotides, the CDR3 is TGTGCCAGCAGTTACACCCTAGCGGGAGGCAATGAGCAGTTCTTC. It is translated as CASSYTLAGGNEQFF. The chain carries TRBV6-5 and TRBJ2-1; 11 bases match TRBD2. Germline CDR1 and CDR2: MNHEY and SVGAGI. With V trimmed by 2 bases and J by 6 bases, 3 bases remained unmatched. CDR3 length: 15 residues.

This clonotype appeared many times. This chain links TRBV6-2 or TRBV6-3 with TRBJ2-1; maybe TRBD1 (5 bases). The germline gives CDR1 MNHEY, CDR2 SVGEGT. The CDR3 extends over 14 amino acids. The V end was cut by 6 bases, the J end by 1 base, with 10 bases between. CDR3 sequence reads: CASSPRVSYNEQFF. The CDR3 nucleotides are TGTGCCAGCAGCCCCAGGGTGTCCTACAATGAGCAGTTCTTC.

This clonotype occurred many times. For the CDR3, the DNA is TGTGCCAGCAGCCACGGGACAGCTACCTACAATGAGCAGTTCTTC. Protein: CASSHGTATYNEQFF. The V and J genes are TRBV7-2 and TRBJ2-1, with 7 positions matching TRBD1. The CDR3 is made up of 15 amino acids. Trimming took 5 bases from V and 2 from J; bases not matched to a gene: 6. CDR1 and CDR2 (germline): SGHTA, FQGNSA. Based on the CDR3 plus reference TRBV7-2 and TRBJ2-1, the full variable domain is GAGVSQSPSNKVTEKGKDVELRCDPISGHTALYWYRQSLGQGLEFLIYFQGNSAPDKSGLPSDRFSAERTGGSVSTLTIQRTQQEDSAVYLCASSHGTATYNEQFFGPGTRLTVL.

This clonotype was counted only a few times. The chain has TRBV12-3 or TRBV12-4 and TRBJ2-1, with 8 bases fitting TRBD2. Trimming cost V 7 bases and J 8 bases; bases outside gene matches: 13. The CDR3 runs to 15 residues. This CDR3 is CASTFRPSGSDEQFF. CDR3 sequence (DNA): TGTGCCAGCACCTTTAGGCCCAGCGGGAGCGATGAGCAGTTCTTC.

The sample holds a few counts of this clonotype. The chain uses TRBV7-3 and TRBJ1-1; D unclear. Per germline, CDR1 SGHTA and CDR2 FQGTGA. CDR3 length equals 15 residues. Deletions cut 2 bases from V and 1 base from J, with 11 bases between. In DNA form, the CDR3 reads TGTGCCAGCAGCTTATTTCCGACGGCGAACACTGAAGCTTTCTTT. Its translation: CASSLFPTANTEAFF. The full variable domain, completed using reference TRBV7-3 and TRBJ1-1, is GAGVSQTPSNKVTEKGKYVELRCDPISGHTALYWYRQSLGQGPEFLIYFQGTGAADDSGLPNDRFFAVRPEGSVSTLKIQRTERGDSAVYLCASSLFPTANTEAFFGQGTRLTVV.

The V and J genes are TRBV9 and TRBJ1-1; weak D call: TRBD1 (5 bases). This CDR3 comprises 16 residues. CDR1 is SGDLS and CDR2 is YYNGEE in the germline V gene. Trimming cost V 2 bases and J 3 bases, with 17 bases left between them. As DNA, the CDR3 is TGTGCCAGCAGCGTGGGACCCAACCGAGTGGACACTGAAGCTTTCTTT. Its protein is CASSVGPNRVDTEAFF. Variable domain in full (rest from reference TRBV9 and TRBJ1-1): DSGVTQTPKHLITATGQRVTLRCSPRSGDLSVYWYQQSLDQGLQFLIQYYNGEERAKGNILERFSAQQFPDLHSELNLSSLELGDSALYFCASSVGPNRVDTEAFFGQGTRLTVV.